The 30 T cell receptor beta chains below come from one sample, sequenced in a study of T cell repertoires in cytomegalovirus infection. Each CDR3 protein is one row after TCRdb ran MiXCR on the reads. Among fewer than 300,000 distinct CDR3 sequences, 25% were seen once, and the ten largest hold more than 11%. Sequencing was carried out using PBMCs. These receptors originate from a human donor in good health (CMV status not recorded). Some clones in this sample may be carry-over from other donors' samples.

This clonotype was seen ten or more times. The CDR3 spells CASSQSRGPSGELFF. CDR3 DNA: TGTGCCAGCAGCCAATCCAGGGGGCCGAGCGGGGAGCTGTTTTTT. The chain combines TRBV14 with TRBJ2-2; 8 bases agree with TRBD1. Germline values: CDR1 SGHDN, CDR2 FVKESK. Losses at the gene ends were 2 bases for V and 7 bases for J; bases not matched to a gene: 6. This CDR3 region has 15 residues.

In regard to this clonotype: It may be a read error: a sequence one base away is much more abundant. The chain couples TRBV7-2 to TRBJ1-2; 7 bases are a match to TRBD1. The V gene end was trimmed by 5 bases and the J gene end by 8 bases; junction bases not matched to a gene: 11. There are 14 residues in the CDR3. CDR1 and CDR2 (germline): SGHTA, FQGNSA. The CDR3 loop is CASSLREGARGYTF. CDR3 sequence (DNA): TGTGCCAGCAGCCTTAGAGAGGGGGCGCGGGGCTACACCTTC. Complete variable domain (other parts from reference TRBV7-2 and TRBJ1-2): GAGVSQSPSNKVTEKGKDVELRCDPISGHTALYWYRQSLGQGLEFLIYFQGNSAPDKSGLPSDRFSAERTGGSVSTLTIQRTQQEDSAVYLCASSLREGARGYTFGSGTRLTVV.

This chain joins TRBV10-3 and TRBJ1-2; TRBD1 aligns across 7 bases. The CDR3 loop spans 15 amino acids. After removal of 6 bases from V and 4 bases from J, the junction contained 11 bases not matched to a gene. In germline, CDR1 is ENHRY, CDR2 SYGVKD. The CDR3 nucleotides are TGTGCCATCAGGCCCGACAGGGAACCTATCTATGGCTACACCTTC. Its translation is CAIRPDREPIYGYTF.

This clonotype has a handful of counts. The chain is built from TRBV28 and TRBJ1-1; 7 bases map to TRBD1. This CDR3 is built from 15 residues. CDR1 and CDR2 (germline): MDHEN, SYDVKM. V shed 3 bases and J 10 bases; nucleotides not matched to a gene: 14. CDR3 in DNA: TGTGCCAGCAGTTTTTCTGACAGGGTGGGAAACGGAGCTTTCTTT. Translating gives CASSFSDRVGNGAFF.

In its sample, this clonotype was seen a few times. This chain joins TRBV30 and TRBJ2-3; 11 nucleotides match TRBD2. Germline assignment: CDR1 GTSNPN and CDR2 SVGIG (reference sequence). The V gene end was trimmed by 5 bases and the J gene end by 5 bases; junction bases not matched to a gene: 6. This CDR3 is built from 14 residues. CDR3 sequence (DNA): TGTGCCTGGTGCATTAGCGGGGGGGGAGATACGCAGTATTTT. This codes for CAWCISGGGDTQYF.

This clonotype was observed a handful of times. The chain employs TRBV7-2 and TRBJ2-5, with 7 bases that match TRBD2. This CDR3 is built from 13 residues. Unmatched junction bases numbered 13, after V lost 10 bases and J lost 8 bases. CDR1 and CDR2 (germline): SGHTA, FQGNSA. Here the CDR3 reads CATTAGGIGTQYF. The CDR3 DNA reads TGTGCCACCACAGCCGGGGGGATTGGAACCCAGTACTTC.

The chain has TRBV29-1 and TRBJ2-1, with a possible D match to TRBD1 (5 bases). Deletions cut 3 bases from V and 0 bases from J, with 12 bases between. This CDR3 spans 15 amino acids. Germline CDR1 reads SQVTM; CDR2 reads ANQGSEA. The CDR3 bases are TGCAGCGTTGAGGTGGGGCCTAGCTCCTACAATGAGCAGTTCTTC. It translates to CSVEVGPSSYNEQFF.

J is TRBJ2-2 and V is TRBV5-4, with 10 bases lining up with TRBD2. Germline CDR1 is SGHNT and CDR2 is YYREEE (reference sequence). V dropped 3 bases and J dropped 1; count of bases not matched to a gene: 9. There are 18 residues in the CDR3. This CDR3 is CASSSRQLAGMNTGELFF. Here the CDR3 DNA reads TGTGCCAGCAGCTCGCGCCAACTAGCGGGGATGAACACCGGGGAGCTGTTTTTT.

This clonotype came up a few times. V and J are TRBV20-1 and TRBJ1-5; 7 nucleotides line up with TRBD1. The V gene end was trimmed by 5 bases and the J gene end by 1 base; junction bases not matched to a gene: 14. This CDR3 contains 17 residues. CDR1 DFQATT and CDR2 SNEGSKA come from the germline V gene (reference sequence). CDR3 sequence reads: CSAGGQGGSGSNQPQHF. In DNA form, the CDR3 reads TGCAGTGCTGGGGGGCAGGGGGGGAGTGGAAGCAATCAGCCCCAGCATTTT.

This clonotype was detected a few times. The rearrangement joins TRBV9 to TRBJ2-7; weak D call: TRBD1 (6 bases). The CDR3 loop spans 16 amino acids. The V gene lost 2 bases and the J gene lost 1 base, with 16 bases spanning the gap. Germline CDR1 reads SGDLS; CDR2 reads YYNGEE. The DNA of the CDR3 is TGTGCCAGCAGCGTTTTATCAGGGGCAGGGTCCTACGAGCAGTACTTC. Its protein is CASSVLSGAGSYEQYF. Combining the CDR3 with reference TRBV9 and TRBJ2-7 gives the whole variable domain DSGVTQTPKHLITATGQRVTLRCSPRSGDLSVYWYQQSLDQGLQFLIQYYNGEERAKGNILERFSAQQFPDLHSELNLSSLELGDSALYFCASSVLSGAGSYEQYFGPGTRLTVT.

The chain joins TRBV24-1 to TRBJ1-2; D is ambiguous. This CDR3 spans 13 amino acids. CDR1 and CDR2 (germline): KGHDR, SFDVKD. V was shortened by 7 bases and J by 2 bases, with 10 bases between the two germline ends. The CDR3 loop reads CATRKGRNYGYTF. CDR3 in DNA: TGTGCCACCAGGAAGGGCAGAAACTATGGCTACACCTTC.

The V call is TRBV6-5, the J call TRBJ2-7, with 7 bases matching TRBD1. With V trimmed by 5 bases and J by 0 bases, 7 bases remained unmatched. The germline gives CDR1 MNHEY, CDR2 SVGAGI. This CDR3 region has 15 residues. CDR3 DNA: TGTGCCAGCAGTCCAGGGGGTTTTAGCTCCTACGAGCAGTACTTC. Residues: CASSPGGFSSYEQYF.

V usage is TRBV5-1 and J usage is TRBJ2-3; D not certain. Germline V gives CDR1 SGHRS, CDR2 YFSETQ. The germline V and J ends were trimmed by 0 bases and 2 bases, with 10 bases remaining between them. The length of the CDR3 is 15 residues. This CDR3 reads CASSLGQDTTDTQYF. CDR3 in DNA: TGCGCCAGCAGCTTGGGGCAGGATACCACAGATACGCAGTATTTT.

This rearrangement joins TRBV15 to TRBJ2-3, with TRBD1 identical over 8 bases. Germline loops: CDR1 LNHNV, CDR2 YYDKDF (reference sequence). CDR3 size: 15 residues. Trimming took 1 base from V and 1 from J; bases not matched to a gene: 1. The CDR3, as DNA: TGTGCCACCAGCAGAGTGACAGGGGGCACAGATACGCAGTATTTT. This codes for CATSRVTGGTDTQYF.

This clonotype was seen repeatedly, ten times or more. This rearrangement joins TRBV7-8 to TRBJ2-1; 11 positions match TRBD2. Looked up from germline, CDR1 is SGHVS and CDR2 is FQNEAQ. V lost 5 bases and J lost 7; bases outside the gene matches: 13. The CDR3 contains 17 residues. In nucleotides, the CDR3 is TGTGCCAGCAGCGCAATTATAGCGGGAGGGCCGGGAAATGAGCAGTTCTTC. Its translation is CASSAIIAGGPGNEQFF.

A few counts support this clonotype. V and J are TRBV12-3 or TRBV12-4 and TRBJ2-3, with 12 bases lining up with TRBD1. The CDR3 runs to 14 residues. V lost 6 bases and J lost 8; bases outside the gene matches: 6. The CDR3 nucleotides are TGTGCCAGCAGGCCGGGACAGGGGGCGCGTACGCAGTATTTT. It codes for CASRPGQGARTQYF.

This clonotype has ten or more counts. V usage is TRBV12-3 or TRBV12-4 and J usage is TRBJ1-3, with 8 bases identical to TRBD1. This CDR3 contains 14 residues. V gave up 6 bases and J gave up 4 bases; unmatched junction bases: 5. The CDR3 sequence is CASRSDRVGNTIYF. The DNA of the CDR3 is TGTGCCAGCAGGTCGGACAGGGTGGGAAACACCATATATTTT.

The gene calls are TRBV7-6 and TRBJ1-1; no definite D call. The CDR3 runs to 16 residues. CDR1 is SGHVS, CDR2 FNYEAQ, per germline. Trimming pared 2 bases from V and 2 bases from J, leaving 15 bases between. The CDR3 nucleotides are TGTGCCAGCAGCTTATCGGTATCCCGGGGTAACACTGAAGCTTTCTTT. This translates into CASSLSVSRGNTEAFF.

The V and J genes are TRBV12-3 or TRBV12-4 and TRBJ2-6; D uncertain. The length of the CDR3 is 15 residues. V lost 2 bases and J 7 bases, leaving 12 bases between the germline ends. The CDR3 region is CASSLRQPKANVLTF. CDR3 sequence (DNA): TGTGCCAGCAGTTTACGGCAACCGAAAGCCAACGTCCTGACTTTC.

This clonotype was counted ten times or more. This chain joins TRBV7-2 and TRBJ2-5; weak D call: TRBD1 (5 bases). Germline assignment: CDR1 SGHTA and CDR2 FQGNSA. The CDR3 has 14 residues. Between the trimmed V and J ends, which lost 2 bases and 4 bases, there was a span of 11 bases. The CDR3 DNA follows: TGTGCCAGCAGCTTATCCCCAGGGCCAGAGACCCAGTACTTC. Protein: CASSLSPGPETQYF. The whole variable domain, remainder taken from reference TRBV7-2 and TRBJ2-5, is GAGVSQSPSNKVTEKGKDVELRCDPISGHTALYWYRQSLGQGLEFLIYFQGNSAPDKSGLPSDRFSAERTGGSVSTLTIQRTQQEDSAVYLCASSLSPGPETQYFGPGTRLLVL.

This clonotype was found many times. The chain employs TRBV7-2 and TRBJ2-3, with a weak D call TRBD1 (5 bases). The V end lost 5 bases, the J end lost 4 bases, and 19 bases lay between the germline ends. CDR3 length: 16 amino acids. Germline-derived CDR1 and CDR2 are SGHTA and FQGNSA. The CDR3 region is CASSPGNAVPSDTQYF. DNA for the CDR3: TGTGCCAGCAGCCCAGGGAATGCGGTCCCCTCAGATACGCAGTATTTT. Complete variable domain (other parts from reference TRBV7-2 and TRBJ2-3): GAGVSQSPSNKVTEKGKDVELRCDPISGHTALYWYRQSLGQGLEFLIYFQGNSAPDKSGLPSDRFSAERTGGSVSTLTIQRTQQEDSAVYLCASSPGNAVPSDTQYFGPGTRLTVL.

This clonotype was found many times. This chain connects TRBV6-1 to TRBJ2-2, with 8 bases that match TRBD2. With V trimmed by 1 base and J by 2 bases, 3 bases remained unmatched. Germline assignment: CDR1 MNHNS and CDR2 SASEGT. This CDR3 has 16 residues. For the CDR3, the DNA is TGTGCCAGCAGTGAAGTTAGCGGGGCTAACACCGGGGAGCTGTTTTTT. Its protein is CASSEVSGANTGELFF.

The DNA of the CDR3 is TGTGCCAGCAGTGAGTCCAGTATGGGCGAGCAGTACGTC. Translated, it gives CASSESSMGEQYV. The gene calls are TRBV2 and TRBJ2-7; D gene uncertain. The CDR3 contains 13 residues. V lost 3 bases and J lost 6, with 12 bases in between. The germline V gene encodes CDR1 SNHLY and CDR2 FYNNEI.

The chain links TRBV5-1 to TRBJ1-5; perhaps TRBD1 as D (6 bases). CDR1 and CDR2 (germline): SGHRS, YFSETQ. The CDR3 covers 14 residues. Trimming left V 2 bases short and J 5 bases short, with 11 bases between. DNA of the CDR3: TGCGCCAGCAGCTTAGTAGGGGGGGATCAGCCCCAGCATTTT. Protein sequence: CASSLVGGDQPQHF.

This clonotype was counted only a few times. The chain carries TRBV28 and TRBJ1-2, with TRBD1 as a possible D gene (5 bases). CDR3 length: 16 residues. Trimming removed 7 bases at V and 0 bases at J, with 18 bases between. The germline CDR1 and CDR2 sequences are MDHEN and SYDVKM. This chain's CDR3 is CASTTTRRGANYGYTF. The CDR3 DNA follows: TGTGCCAGCACCACCACCAGGCGGGGGGCTAACTATGGCTACACCTTC.

This CDR3 is CASSTERGAYNEQFF. CDR3 nucleotides: TGTGCCAGCAGCACCGAGCGGGGGGCTTACAATGAGCAGTTCTTC. The chain combines TRBV7-2 with TRBJ2-1; TRBD2 aligns across 9 bases. Trimming cost V 5 bases and J 4 bases; bases outside gene matches: 6. Looked up from germline, CDR1 is SGHTA and CDR2 is FQGNSA. The CDR3 length is 15 residues. The complete variable domain, with remaining parts taken from reference TRBV7-2 and TRBJ2-1, reads GAGVSQSPSNKVTEKGKDVELRCDPISGHTALYWYRQSLGQGLEFLIYFQGNSAPDKSGLPSDRFSAERTGGSVSTLTIQRTQQEDSAVYLCASSTERGAYNEQFFGPGTRLTVL.

This clonotype was recorded at least ten times. The chain links TRBV28 to TRBJ2-5; 10 bases map to TRBD2. Germline V gives CDR1 MDHEN, CDR2 SYDVKM. This CDR3 contains 14 residues. The V and J ends lost 2 bases and 7 bases, in that order; junction bases with no gene match: 4. CDR3 protein: CASSLLAGVVTQYF. In DNA form, the CDR3 reads TGTGCCAGCAGTTTACTAGCGGGAGTTGTGACCCAGTACTTC.

This clonotype was detected a few times. The V and J genes are TRBV28 and TRBJ2-6; 8 positions match TRBD1. The ends lost 2 bases at V and 4 bases at J; junction bases unmatched: 4. This CDR3 has 16 residues. CDR1 and CDR2 (germline): MDHEN, SYDVKM. CDR3 nucleotide sequence: TGTGCCAGCAGTTTACAGGGGGCTAACGGGGCCAACGTCCTGACTTTC. Its translation: CASSLQGANGANVLTF.

The chain employs TRBV27 and TRBJ2-5; perhaps D is TRBD1 or TRBD2 (6 bases each). The V and J ends lost 8 bases and 1 base respectively, with 14 bases between them. The CDR3 spans 14 residues. Per the germline V gene, CDR1 is MNHEY and CDR2 is SMNVEV (reference sequence). CDR3 DNA sequence: TGTGCCAGCCGGCGGGACACCTTCCAAGAGACCCAGTACTTC. As protein: CASRRDTFQETQYF.

This rearrangement joins TRBV11-3 to TRBJ2-7; weak D call: TRBD2 (6 bases). The germline CDR1 and CDR2 sequences are SGHNT and YENEEA. V was trimmed by 5 bases and J by 5 bases, leaving 13 bases between them. This CDR3 has 13 amino acids. In DNA, the CDR3 is TGTGCCAGCAGCCGAACGGGGGATCACGAGCAGTACTTC. Residues: CASSRTGDHEQYF.